Below, 12 T cell receptor beta chains from the same sample are listed, as sequenced in a study of shared clonotypes between healthy human individuals. The table came from immunoSEQ multiplex PCR; TCRdb's copy has only in-frame clones and leaves some out. In the table there are 2 million to 2.5 million clones, approximately 95% of which are singletons. What was sequenced was naive CD4+ T cells from PBMCs. Subset denoted: CD45RA+ positively selected. The receptors come from a man between 18 and 29 years old in good health. Some clones in this sample may be carry-over from other donors' samples.

V is TRBV11-2 and J is TRBJ2-7; tentative D call: TRBD1 (6 bases). V lost 1 base and J 4 bases, leaving 14 bases between the germline ends. CDR3 size: 15 residues. The germline V gene encodes CDR1 SGHAT and CDR2 FQNNGV. CDR3 loop: CASSLGGTGIYEQYF. In DNA, the CDR3 is TGTGCCAGCAGCTTAGGAGGAACAGGGATTTACGAGCAGTACTTC.

The gene calls are TRBV5-1 and TRBJ2-3, with 9 bases matching TRBD2. V lost 1 base and J lost 2; bases outside the gene matches: 5. CDR3 length: 16 residues. Germline V lookup: CDR1 SGHRS, CDR2 YFSETQ. The CDR3 region is CASSLRLAGNTDTQYF. CDR3 in DNA: TGCGCCAGCAGCTTGCGGCTAGCGGGAAACACAGATACGCAGTATTTT.

The chain couples TRBV25-1 to TRBJ1-3, with 7 positions matching TRBD1. Germline CDR1 and CDR2: MGHDK and SYGVNS. V shed 7 bases and J 0 bases; nucleotides not matched to a gene: 3. This CDR3 region has 14 residues. CDR3 loop: CASIPGGSGNTIYF. Written as DNA, the CDR3 is TGTGCCAGCATTCCAGGGGGCTCTGGAAACACCATATATTTT.

The chain is built from TRBV6-1 and TRBJ1-3; D is uncertain. V lost 7 bases to trimming and J lost 0 bases, with 10 bases between them. This CDR3 contains 14 residues. CDR1 is MNHNS, CDR2 SASEGT, per germline. Written as DNA, the CDR3 is TGTGCCAGCAAAGAGGGAAACTCTGGAAACACCATATATTTT. Amino acid sequence: CASKEGNSGNTIYF.

This rearrangement joins TRBV28 to TRBJ2-3; 10 bases map to TRBD2. Germline V gene data show CDR1 as MDHEN and CDR2 as SYDVKM. Unmatched junction bases numbered 7, after V lost 6 bases and J lost 7 bases. This CDR3 spans 14 amino acids. The CDR3 reads CASSTGTSVYTQYF. CDR3 DNA sequence: TGTGCCAGCAGCACCGGGACTAGCGTTTATACGCAGTATTTT.

The chain links TRBV5-4 to TRBJ2-1, with D possibly matching TRBD1 (6 bases). V lost 0 bases and J 6 bases, leaving 10 bases between the germline ends. Per the germline V gene, CDR1 is SGHNT and CDR2 is YYREEE (reference sequence). The CDR3 has 14 residues. The CDR3 region is CASSLGRGLNEQFF. The DNA for the CDR3 is TGTGCCAGCAGCTTGGGCAGGGGCCTCAATGAGCAGTTCTTC.

The V gene is TRBV7-9, the J gene TRBJ1-2, with D unclear. V was pared by 5 bases and J by 7 bases, with 14 bases between. The CDR3 totals 13 residues. Germline assignment: CDR1 SEHNR and CDR2 FQNEAQ (reference sequence). The CDR3 sequence is CASSDRASGGYTF. The CDR3 coding sequence is TGTGCCAGCAGCGACCGGGCCTCGGGTGGCTACACCTTC.

The CDR3 loop is CASSLISGYGYTF. The CDR3 nucleotides read TGTGCCAGCAGCTTAATTTCAGGCTATGGCTACACCTTC. The chain employs TRBV7-9 and TRBJ1-2, with D hard to call. This CDR3 has 13 residues. Germline CDR1 SEHNR, CDR2 FQNEAQ (reference sequence). Trimming removed 2 bases at V and 4 bases at J, with 8 bases between.

This chain joins TRBV5-1 and TRBJ2-5, with 10 bases lining up with TRBD2. CDR1 SGHRS and CDR2 YFSETQ come from the germline V gene. V trimming: 4 bases; J trimming: 5 bases; junction bases outside the gene matches: 8. There are 15 residues in the CDR3. The CDR3: CASSGRVAGGETQYF. The CDR3 coding sequence is TGCGCCAGCAGCGGCAGAGTAGCGGGAGGTGAGACCCAGTACTTC.

V usage is TRBV7-9 and J usage is TRBJ2-7; TRBD1 aligns across 9 bases. The junction had 4 bases not matched to a gene; V was cut back by 3 bases and J by 4 bases. Germline V gene sequence: CDR1 SEHNR, CDR2 FQNEAQ (reference sequence). The length of the CDR3 is 14 residues. CDR3 nucleotides: TGTGCCAGCAGCTTCACAGGGGGCAGGTACGAGCAGTACTTC. Its protein is CASSFTGGRYEQYF.

This clone has only one observation. Here the CDR3 DNA reads TGTGCCAGCAGCTTAGGAAGGCAGGGCCATTCACCCCTCCACTTT. The encoded protein is CASSLGRQGHSPLHF. The J gene is TRBJ1-6, the V gene TRBV11-2; D is perhaps TRBD1 (5 bases). The CDR3 totals 15 residues. Germline-derived CDR1 and CDR2 are SGHAT and FQNNGV. V was shortened by 1 base and J by 8 bases, with 12 bases between the two germline ends. The full variable domain, with the rest looked up from reference TRBV11-2 and TRBJ1-6, is EAGVAQSPRYKIIEKRQSVAFWCNPISGHATLYWYQQILGQGPKLLIQFQNNGVVDDSQLPKDRFSAERLKGVDSTLKIQPAKLEDSAVYLCASSLGRQGHSPLHFGNGTRLTVT.

Note on this clone: Other DNA variants within this sample encode the same CDR3. J is TRBJ1-2 and V is TRBV5-4; 8 nucleotides match TRBD1. Losses at the gene ends were 2 bases for V and 4 bases for J; bases not matched to a gene: 1. This CDR3 is 13 amino acids long. The germline V gene encodes CDR1 SGHNT and CDR2 YYREEE (reference sequence). CDR3 amino acids: CASSLDRGYGYTF. In nucleotides, the CDR3 is TGTGCCAGCAGCTTAGACAGGGGCTATGGCTACACCTTC.